What follows are 30 T cell receptor beta chains derived from one specimen sequenced in a study of T cells in women clearing cervical HPV infection. Repertoires were generated with immunoSEQ multiplex PCR, while TCRdb's copy carries only in-frame clones and drops some. The sample totals 30,000 to 35,000 clones. Sequenced: blood buffy coat. The receptors come from a woman between 18 and 69 years old with a cervical HPV16 infection that either progressed to CIN3+ or cleared (not recorded which).

Concerning this clone itself: The junction departs from the called germline gene at one end, perhaps through a read error. The read comes to an end 3 residues before the CDR3 does, leaving the germline J gene to fill in the end. The J gene is TRBJ1-4, the V gene TRBV4-2, with 8 bases aligning to TRBD1. Germline CDR1 LGHNA, CDR2 YNFKEQ. This CDR3 spans 15 amino acids. CDR3 DNA, as far as it was read: TGCGCCAGCAGCCAAGATCAGGGGGCAGGTGAAAAA. It specifies CASSQDQGAGEK. The complete CDR3 protein is CASSQDQGAGEKLFF.

In the case of this clone: The CDR3 end falls 3 residues outside the read, so it is completed with the germline J gene. The chain links TRBV19 to TRBJ2-1; 9 nucleotides line up with TRBD2. This CDR3 contains 15 residues. CDR1 is LNHDA, CDR2 SQIVND, per germline (reference sequence). With V trimmed by 2 bases and J by 7 bases, 6 bases remained unmatched. CDR3 DNA, as far as it was read: TGTGCCAGTAGTATATATAGCGGGGGCTTGAATGAG. It specifies CASSIYSGGLNE. The CDR3 in full is CASSIYSGGLNEQFF.

With regard to this clone: The read is 3 residues too short to cover the CDR3 end, so that end is filled in from the germline J gene. The rearrangement joins TRBV5-6 to TRBJ2-2; tentative D call: TRBD1 (5 bases). The germline CDR1 and CDR2 sequences are SGHDT and YYEEEE. The CDR3 runs 12 residues. V was shortened by 4 bases and J by 6 bases, with 7 bases between the two germline ends. The CDR3 spells CASSPGSGELFF. The CDR3 bases that were read are TGTGCCAGCAGCCCAGGGTCCGGGGAG.

As to this clone: Sequencing ends 3 residues short of the CDR3 end; the germline J gene provides the rest. The chain is built from TRBV18 and TRBJ2-1; D is perhaps TRBD2 (6 bases). V was pared by 1 base and J by 9 bases, with 13 bases between. The CDR3 sequence is 14 residues long. From germline, CDR1 is KGHSH and CDR2 LQKENI. The CDR3 loop is CASSPQGGEGEQFF. The sequenced CDR3 bases are TGTGCCAGCTCACCACAGGGCGGGGAAGGTGAG.

Of note for this clone: The CDR3 end is not reached by the read, which stops 3 residues before it; the germline J gene fills it in. The rearrangement uses TRBV20-1 and TRBJ1-2; 8 bases fit TRBD1. V dropped 3 bases and J dropped 3; count of bases not matched to a gene: 6. This CDR3 has 14 amino acids. Per the germline V gene, CDR1 is DFQATT and CDR2 is SNEGSKA (reference sequence). The sequenced CDR3 bases are TGCAGTGCTAGCCGGGCAGGGGGCGACTATGGC. It translates to CSASRAGGDYG. The full-length CDR3 reads as CSASRAGGDYGYTF.

Comments on this clone: The observed sequence ends 3 residues before the CDR3 terminus, with the missing tail filled in from the germline J gene. The chain couples TRBV5-1 to TRBJ2-2; D perhaps matches TRBD2 (6 bases). The germline gives CDR1 SGHRS, CDR2 YFSETQ. Trimming took 1 base from V and 3 from J, leaving 19 bases between them. This CDR3 is 18 amino acids long. Incomplete CDR3 DNA: TGCGCCAGCAGCTTGATCTCTGGGAACGGAGGGGACACCGGGGAG. Encoded protein: CASSLISGNGGDTGE. The whole CDR3 sequence reads CASSLISGNGGDTGELFF. The full variable domain, its missing parts supplied by reference TRBV5-1 and TRBJ2-2, is KAGVTQTPRYLIKTRGQQVTLSCSPISGHRSVSWYQQTPGQGLQFLFEYFSETQRNKGNFPGRFSGRQFSNSRSEMNVSTLELGDSALYLCASSLISGNGGDTGELFFGEGSRLTVL.

The part of the CDR3 DNA that was read is TGTGCCTGGGGAGGGGACTCTGGGGCCAACGTC. It encodes CAWGGDSGANV. The full CDR3 sequence reads CAWGGDSGANVLTF. The rearrangement uses TRBV30 and TRBJ2-6, with D possibly TRBD2 on 6 matching bases. The read ends 3 residues shy of where the CDR3 ends; the end is completed using the germline J gene. CDR3 length: 14 amino acids. V lost 5 bases, J lost 0 bases, and 8 bases lay in between. CDR1 and CDR2 (germline): GTSNPN, SVGIG (reference sequence).

With respect to this clone: The read gets to within 3 residues of the CDR3 end, and the germline J gene fills in the rest. V gene TRBV7-9 combines with J gene TRBJ1-6, with D perhaps TRBD1 (6 bases). Trimming pared 5 bases from V and 8 bases from J, leaving 13 bases between. Looked up from germline, CDR1 is SEHNR and CDR2 is FQNEAQ (reference sequence). The CDR3 is made up of 14 amino acids. The CDR3 here is CASSIRDNHSPLHF. CDR3 bases read: TGTGCCAGCAGCATTCGGGACAATCATTCACCC.

Comments on this clone: The read stops 3 residues short of the end of the CDR3; the missing end is completed from the germline J gene. The genes are TRBV5-5 and TRBJ2-2; 9 bases fit TRBD1. The length of the CDR3 is 15 residues. V lost 6 bases to trimming and J lost 2 bases; unmatched junction nucleotides: 5. CDR1 is SGHKS and CDR2 is YYEKEE in the germline V gene (reference sequence). The part of the CDR3 DNA that was read is TGTGCCAGCACCCACAGGGGGCAAAACACCGGGGAG. Protein: CASTHRGQNTGE. The entire CDR3 reads CASTHRGQNTGELFF.

Concerning this clone itself: The read finishes 3 residues shy of the CDR3 end, and the germline J gene is used to complete it. The gene calls are TRBV2 and TRBJ2-1; 7 bases agree with TRBD2. The germline V gene encodes CDR1 SNHLY and CDR2 FYNNEI. J gave up 5 bases and V 8 bases, and 6 bases lay outside the gene matches. This CDR3 contains 13 residues. The CDR3 sequence is CASLSGGDNEQFF. Partial CDR3 DNA: TGTGCCAGCCTCTCGGGGGGAGACAATGAG.

Points on this clone: The sequence runs out 3 residues before the end of the CDR3; the remainder is reconstructed from the germline J gene. This chain links TRBV7-3 with TRBJ2-3; 8 bases map to TRBD2. The CDR3 totals 16 residues. Germline-derived CDR1 and CDR2 are SGHTA and FQGTGA. After removal of 5 bases from V and 2 bases from J, the junction contained 9 bases not matched to a gene. This chain's CDR3 is CASSPREREITDTQYF. Partial CDR3 DNA: TGTGCCAGCAGCCCCAGGGAGCGGGAGATCACAGATACG.

Of note for this clone: Read sequence stops 3 residues before the CDR3 end, and the germline J gene provides the missing end. V and J are TRBV2 and TRBJ1-1; 9 bases map to TRBD1. CDR1 is SNHLY, CDR2 FYNNEI, per germline. Germline trimming cut 7 bases from V and 4 bases from J; bases unmatched to any gene: 4. This CDR3 region has 13 residues. The CDR3 sequence: CASIWDRATEAFF. Partial CDR3 DNA: TGTGCCAGCATCTGGGACAGGGCCACTGAA.

Turning to this clone: The sequence runs out 3 residues before the end of the CDR3; the remainder is reconstructed from the germline J gene. The chain recombines TRBV6-2 or TRBV6-3 with TRBJ2-5; 12 positions agree with TRBD2. Losses at the gene ends were 6 bases for V and 5 bases for J; bases not matched to a gene: 10. Germline CDR1 MNHEY, CDR2 SVGEGT. The CDR3 is 16 residues long. The CDR3: CASSRRLAGEGETQYF. The sequenced part of the CDR3 DNA is TGTGCCAGCAGCCGAAGACTAGCGGGGGAGGGGGAGACC.

A word on this clone: The DNA ends 3 residues before the CDR3 does, and the rest of the CDR3 is filled in from the germline J gene. This rearrangement joins TRBV7-2 to TRBJ1-2, with TRBD1 as a possible D gene (6 bases). CDR1 SGHTA and CDR2 FQGNSA come from the germline V gene. The CDR3 runs to 13 residues. V gave up 5 bases and J gave up 4 bases, with 11 bases separating them. Partial CDR3 DNA: TGTGCCAGCAGCCCTGGACAGCTCTATGGC. It is translated as CASSPGQLYG. The full CDR3 protein is CASSPGQLYGYTF.

To note about this clone: The read terminates 3 residues before the CDR3 end, so the remaining end is supplied by the germline J gene. The chain carries TRBV20-1 and TRBJ2-7; D perhaps matches TRBD2 (7 bases). CDR3 length equals 14 residues. The V end was cut by 3 bases, the J end by 2 bases, with 14 bases between. Germline V lookup: CDR1 DFQATT, CDR2 SNEGSKA (reference sequence). This CDR3 is CSASGGGVAYEQYF. Partial CDR3 DNA: TGCAGTGCTAGTGGAGGGGGGGTCGCCTACGAG.

A note on this clone: The read falls 3 residues short of the CDR3 end, and the missing part is taken from the germline J gene. The V call is TRBV7-3, the J call TRBJ2-3; TRBD2 matches at 7 bases. The V segment lost 3 bases and the J segment 2 bases; nucleotides outside the gene matches: 2. Germline CDR1 SGHTA, CDR2 FQGTGA. The CDR3 has 14 residues. Here the CDR3 reads CASSLGLSTDTQYF. The part of the CDR3 DNA that was read is TGTGCCAGCAGCTTGGGACTATCCACAGATACG.

The part of the CDR3 DNA that was read is TGTGCCAGCAGCACACAGGCAAACACTGAA. It specifies CASSTQANTE. The whole CDR3 reads CASSTQANTEAFF. V usage is TRBV7-2 and J usage is TRBJ1-1; D might be TRBD1 (5 bases). The sequence runs out 3 residues before the end of the CDR3; the remainder is reconstructed from the germline J gene. The V end was cut by 5 bases, the J end by 2 bases, with 9 bases between. The germline V gene encodes CDR1 SGHTA and CDR2 FQGNSA. This CDR3 contains 13 residues.

CDR3 DNA, as far as it was read: TGTGCCAGCAGTCAGGACGTCTCTGGGGCCAACGCC. Translating it yields CASSQDVSGANA. The entire CDR3 reads CASSQDVSGANALHF. The V gene is TRBV2, the J gene TRBJ1-6, with D possibly being TRBD1 (5 bases). The DNA ends 3 residues before the CDR3 does, and the rest of the CDR3 is filled in from the germline J gene. The germline CDR1 and CDR2 sequences are SNHLY and FYNNEI. The CDR3 sequence is 15 residues long.

The CDR3 loop reads CAWSFGQVDTEAFF. CDR3 DNA (partial): TGTGCCTGGAGCTTCGGACAGGTGGACACTGAA. The rearrangement links TRBV30 to TRBJ1-1; TRBD1 agrees at 7 bases. From the germline J gene comes the end of the CDR3, since the read stops 3 residues before it. After removal of 3 bases from V and 3 bases from J, the junction contained 7 bases not matched to a gene. Germline V gene lookup returns CDR1 GTSNPN and CDR2 SVGIG (reference sequence). The CDR3 runs 14 residues.

Details on this clone: The read halts 3 residues ahead of the CDR3 end, with the missing end drawn from the germline J gene. The V call is TRBV16, the J call TRBJ2-1, with TRBD2 identical over 8 bases. Germline values: CDR1 KGHSY, CDR2 FQNENV. The CDR3 has 15 residues. V lost 3 bases, J lost 6 bases, and 7 bases stayed unmatched. CDR3 in amino acids: CASSQGSGRVNEQFF. CDR3 DNA, as far as it was read: TGTGCCAGCAGCCAGGGAAGCGGGAGAGTCAATGAG.

With respect to this clone: The read stops 3 residues short of the end of the CDR3; the missing end is completed from the germline J gene. The chain links TRBV6-2 or TRBV6-3 to TRBJ1-3; 7 nucleotides match TRBD1. V lost 5 bases, J lost 2 bases, and 0 bases stayed unmatched. In germline, CDR1 is MNHEY, CDR2 SVGEGT. CDR3 length: 13 residues. The covered CDR3 bases are TGTGCCAGCAGTGGGACAGCTGGAAACACC. It yields the protein CASSGTAGNT. The full CDR3 is CASSGTAGNTIYF.

To note about this clone: Sequencing ends 3 residues short of the CDR3 end; the germline J gene provides the rest. The chain couples TRBV20-1 to TRBJ2-5; D gene ambiguous. The CDR3 is 11 residues long. V lost 6 bases, J lost 2 bases, and 7 bases lay in between. Germline V gives CDR1 DFQATT, CDR2 SNEGSKA (reference sequence). The CDR3 bases that were read are TGCAGTGCCAGCGAGCAAGAGACC. Residues: CSASEQET. The whole CDR3 protein reads CSASEQETQYF.

Points on this clone: The read finishes 3 residues shy of the CDR3 end, and the germline J gene is used to complete it. The chain employs TRBV5-1 and TRBJ2-7, with TRBD1 identical over 8 bases. The junction had 3 bases not matched to a gene; V was cut back by 2 bases and J by 2 bases. CDR3 size: 14 residues. The germline CDR1 and CDR2 sequences are SGHRS and YFSETQ. CDR3 region: CASSLSDRAYEQYF. The CDR3 bases that were read are TGCGCCAGCAGCTTATCGGACAGGGCCTACGAG.

Comments on this clone: With the read ending 3 residues before the CDR3 end, the germline J gene is used to fill in that end. The V call is TRBV20-1, the J call TRBJ2-5, with TRBD2 matching over 9 bases. CDR1 and CDR2 (germline): DFQATT, SNEGSKA (reference sequence). J lost 4 bases, V lost 3 bases, and 6 bases had no gene match. The CDR3 has 14 residues. The sequenced CDR3 bases are TGCAGTGCTAGGCGGGGGGGAAGTTTAGAGACC. Its protein product is CSARRGGSLET. Given in full, the CDR3 is CSARRGGSLETQYF.

About this clone itself: The read stops 3 residues short of the end of the CDR3; the missing end is completed from the germline J gene. This sequence joins TRBV6-4 and TRBJ2-3; 8 bases are a match to TRBD2. With V trimmed by 2 bases and J by 0 bases, 7 bases remained unmatched. The CDR3 loop spans 17 amino acids. Germline values: CDR1 MRHNA, CDR2 SNTAGT. The CDR3 loop is CASSDLPGGGSTDTQYF. The CDR3 DNA, read in part, is TGTGCCAGCAGTGACCTCCCGGGCGGGGGGAGCACAGATACG.

Partial CDR3 DNA: TGTGCCAGCAGCCCTCGACTAGCGGGGGCCTCCTACAATGAG. Translating it yields CASSPRLAGASYNE. The whole CDR3 sequence is CASSPRLAGASYNEQFF. The V gene is TRBV4-2, the J gene TRBJ2-1; 12 nucleotides agree with TRBD2. The read ends 3 residues shy of where the CDR3 ends; the end is completed using the germline J gene. The CDR3 loop spans 17 amino acids. Looked up from germline, CDR1 is LGHNA and CDR2 is YNFKEQ. The ends lost 4 bases at V and 0 bases at J; junction bases unmatched: 4.

Comments on this clone: The sequenced fragment ends 3 residues before the CDR3 boundary, so the rest is inferred from the germline J gene. The rearrangement uses TRBV18 and TRBJ2-1, with 14 positions matching TRBD2. Trimming removed 4 bases from V and 8 bases from J; junction bases left unmatched: 7. The CDR3 spans 16 residues. Germline CDR1 and CDR2: KGHSH and LQKENI. The CDR3 here is CASSHGLAGGGDEQFF. The CDR3 DNA, read in part, is TGTGCCAGCTCACATGGACTAGCGGGGGGCGGGGATGAG.

With regard to this clone: The CDR3 is cut off 3 residues early in the read; its end comes from the germline J gene. This rearrangement joins TRBV29-1 to TRBJ2-3; maybe TRBD1 (5 bases). Trimming removed 5 bases from V and 0 bases from J, with 15 bases in between. Per germline, CDR1 SQVTM and CDR2 ANQGSEA. The CDR3 totals 15 residues. The sequenced part of the CDR3 DNA is TGCAGCGTTCAGGGCACTTCTTCTAGCACAGATACG. The encoded protein is CSVQGTSSSTDT. The CDR3 in its entirety is CSVQGTSSSTDTQYF.

Notes on this clone: The read ends 3 residues shy of where the CDR3 ends; the end is completed using the germline J gene. The rearrangement links TRBV7-2 to TRBJ2-7; weak D call: TRBD2 (6 bases). The germline gives CDR1 SGHTA, CDR2 FQGNSA. The CDR3 contains 14 residues. Trimming took 4 bases from V and 3 from J, leaving 13 bases between them. This CDR3 reads CASSWSGLLYEQYF. The covered CDR3 bases are TGTGCCAGCAGCTGGTCGGGACTCCTCTACGAG. Full variable domain (missing parts from reference TRBV7-2 and TRBJ2-7): GAGVSQSPSNKVTEKGKDVELRCDPISGHTALYWYRQSLGQGLEFLIYFQGNSAPDKSGLPSDRFSAERTGGSVSTLTIQRTQQEDSAVYLCASSWSGLLYEQYFGPGTRLTVT.

In regard to this clone: Read sequence stops 3 residues before the CDR3 end, and the germline J gene provides the missing end. The chain carries TRBV6-2 or TRBV6-3 and TRBJ2-2; D is ambiguous. The CDR3 sequence is 14 residues long. Germline loops: CDR1 MNHEY, CDR2 SVGEGT. V was shortened by 1 base and J by 5 bases, with 8 bases between the two germline ends. CDR3 amino acids: CASSYYYLTGELFF. The sequenced CDR3 bases are TGTGCCAGCAGTTACTACTATTTAACCGGGGAG.